The T cell receptor beta chain described here comes from a study of response to subunit inactivated influenza vaccine (dated by TCRdb to the late 2010s). For context, the study as a whole: To follow how T cells responded to a trivalent subunit inactivated influenza vaccine, the researchers relied on deep quantitative profiling of the T cell receptor repertoire. Overall study results and their limits: According to the authors, only a limited number of new T cells may be recruited by each seasonal influenza vaccination.

The method behind the library was RT-PCR. TCRdb records Illumina HiSeq 2500 as the sequencer. TCRdb cleaned the public reads at Q25 with fastp, built clones with MiXCR and kept in-frame beta chains. Rows merge per CDR3 protein into single entries with the most common DNA and genes. The sample table lists hundreds of thousands of distinct CDR3 sequences, less than 15% of them with a count of one. 7.5% to 8% of the sample is taken by the ten largest. This clonotype showed up many times. Its antigen has not been determined. The sample holds no much larger clone one base away, and base qualities are not on file. The CDR3 goes from the cysteine to the phenylalanine over 14 residues. Kept here is only the CDR3 DNA, which spans 42 bases and is read in frame from base 1. The germline ends are 10 bases apart after V is trimmed by 1 base and J by 4 bases. Per the germline V gene (reference sequence), DFQATT is the CDR1 and SNEGSKA is the CDR2.

This sequence uses TRBV20-1 and TRBJ2-2, with a weak D call of TRBD2 (5 bases match). The sequence was collected from a man between 45 and 60 years old who received an inactivated influenza vaccine. Donor details come from another sample of the same person, matched by shared clones. The sequences come from PBMCs from blood, collected 14 to 15 days before vaccination. The DNA sequence reads TGCAGTGCTAGAGGACGGGGAAGCACCGGGGAGCTGTTTTTT. This sequence encodes CSARGRGSTGELFF.